Given below is one T cell receptor (beta chain) in context. Authors' data handling: By means of reference gene primer amplification, nucleated cell counts were estimated. Sequencing used immunoSEQ multiplex PCR; TCRdb keeps in-frame clones, though not all of them. That table is the source of V, J and clone size, and D and trimming were worked out from the DNA. Of around 80,000 clones in the sample, 88% are singletons; the top ten hold around a tenth. These data come from a study of blood T cell repertoires in COVID-19. Study as a whole: T cells, B-cell-depleted T cells, or PBMCs provided the cDNA or gDNA that served as material.

J lost 0 bases, V lost 8 bases, and 1 base had no gene match. The length of the CDR3 is 13 residues. CDR1 is ENHRY, CDR2 SYGVKD, per germline. The clonotype comes from a human donor in a cohort sampled during active COVID-19. Sequenced: peripheral blood. The chain carries TRBV10-3 and TRBJ1-3; 7 nucleotides match TRBD1. CDR3 residues: CAIGDSSGNTIYF. In DNA form, the CDR3 reads TGTGCCATCGGGGACAGCTCTGGAAACACCATATATTTT.